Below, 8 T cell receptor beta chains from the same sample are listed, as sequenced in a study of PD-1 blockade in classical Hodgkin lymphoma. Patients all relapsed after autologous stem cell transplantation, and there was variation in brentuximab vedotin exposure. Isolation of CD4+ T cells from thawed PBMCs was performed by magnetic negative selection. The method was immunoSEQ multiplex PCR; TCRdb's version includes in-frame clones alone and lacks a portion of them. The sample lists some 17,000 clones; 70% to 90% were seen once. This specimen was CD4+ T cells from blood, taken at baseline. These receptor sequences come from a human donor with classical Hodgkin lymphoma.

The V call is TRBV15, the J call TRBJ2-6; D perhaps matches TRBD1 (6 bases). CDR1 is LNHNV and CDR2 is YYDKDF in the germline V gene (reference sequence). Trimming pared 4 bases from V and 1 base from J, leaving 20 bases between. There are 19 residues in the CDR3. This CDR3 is CATSTYPRGVASGANVLTF. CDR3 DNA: TGTGCCACCAGCACTTACCCCAGGGGAGTGGCTTCTGGGGCCAACGTCCTGACTTTC. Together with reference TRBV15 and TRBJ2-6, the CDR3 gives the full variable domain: DAMVIQNPRYQVTQFGKPVTLSCSQTLNHNVMYWYQQKSSQAPKLLFHYYDKDFNNEADTPDNFQSRRPNTSFCFLDIRSPGLGDTAMYLCATSTYPRGVASGANVLTFGAGSRLTVL.

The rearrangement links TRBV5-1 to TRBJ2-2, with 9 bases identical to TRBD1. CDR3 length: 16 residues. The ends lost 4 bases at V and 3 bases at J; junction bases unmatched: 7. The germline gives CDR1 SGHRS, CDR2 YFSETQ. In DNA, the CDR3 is TGCGCCAGCAGCCTACGACAGGGGGTATACACCGGGGAGCTGTTTTTT. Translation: CASSLRQGVYTGELFF.

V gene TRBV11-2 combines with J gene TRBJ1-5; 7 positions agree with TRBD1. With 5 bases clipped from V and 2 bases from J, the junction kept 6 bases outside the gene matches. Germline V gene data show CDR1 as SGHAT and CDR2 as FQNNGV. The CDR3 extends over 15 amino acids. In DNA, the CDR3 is TGTGCCAGCAGCCTCCGCAGGGGGGGCAATCAGCCCCAGCATTTT. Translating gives CASSLRRGGNQPQHF. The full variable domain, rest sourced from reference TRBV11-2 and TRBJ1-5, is EAGVAQSPRYKIIEKRQSVAFWCNPISGHATLYWYQQILGQGPKLLIQFQNNGVVDDSQLPKDRFSAERLKGVDSTLKIQPAKLEDSAVYLCASSLRRGGNQPQHFGDGTRLSIL.

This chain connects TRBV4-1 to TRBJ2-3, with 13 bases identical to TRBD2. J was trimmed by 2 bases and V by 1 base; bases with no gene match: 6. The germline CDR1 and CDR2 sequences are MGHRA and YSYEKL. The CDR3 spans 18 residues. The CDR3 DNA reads TGCGCCAGCAGCCAAGTGGTAGGACTAGCGGGAGTCACAGATACGCAGTATTTT. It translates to CASSQVVGLAGVTDTQYF.

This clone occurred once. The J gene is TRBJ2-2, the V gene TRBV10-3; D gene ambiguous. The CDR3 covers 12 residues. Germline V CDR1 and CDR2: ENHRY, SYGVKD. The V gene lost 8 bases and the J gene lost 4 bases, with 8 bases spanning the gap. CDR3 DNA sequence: TGTGCCATCCAAGGCGGCACCGGGGAGCTGTTTTTT. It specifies CAIQGGTGELFF.

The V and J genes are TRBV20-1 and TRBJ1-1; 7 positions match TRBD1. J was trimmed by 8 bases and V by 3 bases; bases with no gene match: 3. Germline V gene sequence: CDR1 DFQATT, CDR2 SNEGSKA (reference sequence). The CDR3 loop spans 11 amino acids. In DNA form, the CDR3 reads TGCAGTGCTAGTGCCAGGGGGGAAGCTTTCTTT. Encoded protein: CSASARGEAFF.

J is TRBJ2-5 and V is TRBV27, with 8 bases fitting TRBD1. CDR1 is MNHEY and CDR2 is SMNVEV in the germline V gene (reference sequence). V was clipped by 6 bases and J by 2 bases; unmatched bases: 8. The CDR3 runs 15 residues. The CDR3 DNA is TGTGCCAGCAGAGGGACAGGACGATTTCAAGAGACCCAGTACTTC. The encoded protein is CASRGTGRFQETQYF.

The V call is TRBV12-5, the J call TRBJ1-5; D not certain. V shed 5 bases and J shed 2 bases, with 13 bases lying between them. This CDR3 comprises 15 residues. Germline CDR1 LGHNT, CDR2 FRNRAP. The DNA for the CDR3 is TGTGCTAGTGGTCCACCCCGAGTGGGCAATCAGCCCCAGCATTTT. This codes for CASGPPRVGNQPQHF.